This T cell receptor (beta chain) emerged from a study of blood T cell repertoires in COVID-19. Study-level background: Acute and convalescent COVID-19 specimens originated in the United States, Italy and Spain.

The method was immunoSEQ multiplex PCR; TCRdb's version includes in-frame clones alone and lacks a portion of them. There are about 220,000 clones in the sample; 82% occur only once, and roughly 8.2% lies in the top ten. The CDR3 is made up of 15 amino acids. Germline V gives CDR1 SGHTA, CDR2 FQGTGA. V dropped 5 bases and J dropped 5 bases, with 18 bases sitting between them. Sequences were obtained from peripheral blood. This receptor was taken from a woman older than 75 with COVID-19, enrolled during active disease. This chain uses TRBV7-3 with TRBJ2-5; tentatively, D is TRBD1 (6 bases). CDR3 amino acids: CASSLRGHWGETQYF. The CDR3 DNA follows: TGTGCCAGCAGCCTCAGGGGACATTGGGGGGAGACCCAGTACTTC.